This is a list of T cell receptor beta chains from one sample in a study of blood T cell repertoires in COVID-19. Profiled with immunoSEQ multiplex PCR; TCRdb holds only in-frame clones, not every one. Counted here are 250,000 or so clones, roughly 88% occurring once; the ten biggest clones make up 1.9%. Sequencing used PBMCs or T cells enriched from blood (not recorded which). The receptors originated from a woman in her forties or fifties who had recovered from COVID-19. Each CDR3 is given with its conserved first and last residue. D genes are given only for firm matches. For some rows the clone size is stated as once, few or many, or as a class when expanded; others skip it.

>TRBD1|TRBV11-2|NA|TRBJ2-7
TGTGCCAGCAGCCTCTTGACAGGGTCGAGCTCAGTTGAGCAGTACTTC
CASSLLTGSSSVEQYF
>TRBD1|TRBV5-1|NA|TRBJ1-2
TGCGCCAGCAGCGACAGGGGGCTAGGCTACACCTTC
CASSDRGLGYTF
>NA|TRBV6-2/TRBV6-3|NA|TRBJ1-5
TGTGCCAGCAGTTCCGGGGGGTTTCATCAGCCCCAGCATTTT
CASSSGGFHQPQHF
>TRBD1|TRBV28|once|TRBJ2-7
TGTGCCAGCAGCTTCCTAGACAGGGGTTCGGTCGAGCAGTACTTC
CASSFLDRGSVEQYF
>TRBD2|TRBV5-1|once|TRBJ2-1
TGCGCCAGCCGTGAGGTCAGCGGGAGCGATGAGCAGTTCTTC
CASREVSGSDEQFF
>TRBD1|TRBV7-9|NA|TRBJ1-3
TGTGCCAGCAGCTTTAGGACAGGTTCCTCTGGAAACACCATATATTTT
CASSFRTGSSGNTIYF
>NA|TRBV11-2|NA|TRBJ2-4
TGTGCCAGCCGCGGAGGGGACAAAAACATTCAGTACTTC
CASRGGDKNIQYF
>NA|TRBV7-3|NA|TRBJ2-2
TGTGCCAGCAGCTCCTCCGGGACCGGGGAGCTGTTTTTT
CASSSSGTGELFF
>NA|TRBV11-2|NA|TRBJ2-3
TGTGCCAGCAGCTTACTGCAGAGCACAGATACGCAGTATTTT
CASSLLQSTDTQYF
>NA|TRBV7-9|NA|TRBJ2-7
TGTGCCAGCAGCTTATATGCAGGCTCCTACGAGCAGTACTTC
CASSLYAGSYEQYF
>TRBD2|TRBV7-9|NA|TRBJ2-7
TGTGCCAGCAGCTTAAGGACTAGCGGGAGAACCTACGAGCAGTACTTC
CASSLRTSGRTYEQYF
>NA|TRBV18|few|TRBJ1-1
TGTGCCAGCTCACCTACTCGGGGGGCGGAAACCACTGAAGCTTTCTTT
CASSPTRGAETTEAFF
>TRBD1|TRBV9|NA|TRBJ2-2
TGTGCCAGCAGCGGAACAGGGGGTAACACCGGGGAGCTGTTTTTT
CASSGTGGNTGELFF
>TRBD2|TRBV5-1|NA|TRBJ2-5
TGCGCCAGCAGCTTTAGCGGGAGGGCGACCGGACAAGAGACCCAGTACTTC
CASSFSGRATGQETQYF
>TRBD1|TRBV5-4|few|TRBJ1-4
TGTGCCAGCAGCTTGGCCTTACAGGGGAATGAAAAACTGTTTTTT
CASSLALQGNEKLFF
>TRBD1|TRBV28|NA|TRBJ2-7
TGTGCCAGCAGCCCGATCGGGGACAGTTTAGTCGACGAGCAGTACTTC
CASSPIGDSLVDEQYF
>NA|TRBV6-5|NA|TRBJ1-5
TGTGCCAGCAGAACTCGACAGAACAATCAGCCCCAGCATTTT
CASRTRQNNQPQHF
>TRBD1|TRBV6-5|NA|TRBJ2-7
TGTGCCAGCAGATCCCCAGGGGGCGGATTCTACGAGCAGTACTTC
CASRSPGGGFYEQYF
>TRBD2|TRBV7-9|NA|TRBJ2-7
TGTGCCAGCAGCCTGACTAGCGGGAGGGCCGTCGGGTCCTACGAGCAGTACTTC
CASSLTSGRAVGSYEQYF
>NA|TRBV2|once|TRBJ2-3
TGTGCCAGCACTGACGGGGGGCGGACAGATACGCAGTATTTT
CASTDGGRTDTQYF
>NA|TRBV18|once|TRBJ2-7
TGTGCCAGCTCACCCCTACAGGGTATCTCCTACGAGCAGTACTTC
CASSPLQGISYEQYF
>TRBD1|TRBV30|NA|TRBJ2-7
TGTGCCTGGAGCCATGGGACAGGGTACCTCTACGAGCAGTACTTC
CAWSHGTGYLYEQYF
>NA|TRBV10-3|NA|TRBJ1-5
TGTGCCATCAGCAATTGGGGGAGCGGGAGCAATCAGCCCCAGCATTTT
CAISNWGSGSNQPQHF
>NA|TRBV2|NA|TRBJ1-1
TGTGCCAGCAGACTGGACGGAGGATTGAACACTGAAGCTTTCTTT
CASRLDGGLNTEAFF
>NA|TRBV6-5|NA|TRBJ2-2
TGTGCCAGCACTTTAGCGGAGAACACCGGGGAGCTGTTTTTT
CASTLAENTGELFF
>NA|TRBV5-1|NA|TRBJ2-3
TGCGCCAGCAGCCAGCGGGCCAGTCCCGATACGCAGTATTTT
CASSQRASPDTQYF
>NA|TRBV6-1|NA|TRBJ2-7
TGTGCCAGCAGTGAAACCCCACGGCACATGAGGGCCGAGCAGTACTTC
CASSETPRHMRAEQYF
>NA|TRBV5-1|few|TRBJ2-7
TGCGCCAGCAGCTTGGACTCTTCCGGAGCCTACGAGCAGTACTTC
CASSLDSSGAYEQYF
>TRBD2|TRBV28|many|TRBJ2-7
TGTGCCAGCAGTCTAGGACTAGCGGGAAAGGGCGAGCAGTACTTC
CASSLGLAGKGEQYF
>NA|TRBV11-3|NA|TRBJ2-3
TGTGCCAGCCGGGGACAAAGCACAGATACGCAGTATTTT
CASRGQSTDTQYF
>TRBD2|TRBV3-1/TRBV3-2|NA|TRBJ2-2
TGTGCCAGCAGCCTCGCTAGCGGGAGATACACCGGGGAGCTGTTTTTT
CASSLASGRYTGELFF
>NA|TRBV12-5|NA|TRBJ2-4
TGTGCTAGTGGTTTGGCACACTCGGAGGGAGCCAAAAACATTCAGTACTTC
CASGLAHSEGAKNIQYF
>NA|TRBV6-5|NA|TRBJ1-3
TGTGCCAGCAGTTCCTTCAGACTCTCTGGAAACACCATATATTTT
CASSSFRLSGNTIYF
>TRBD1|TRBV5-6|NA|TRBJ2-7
TGTGCCAGCAGCCGGACAGGTCCCTACGAGCAGTACTTC
CASSRTGPYEQYF
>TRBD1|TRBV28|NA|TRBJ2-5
TGTGCCAGCAGTTTCTATTCTACAGGGGGTGTGTATGAGACCCAGTACTTC
CASSFYSTGGVYETQYF
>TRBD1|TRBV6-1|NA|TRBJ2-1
TGTGCCAGCAGTGAGACAGGGTACAATGAGCAGTTCTTC
CASSETGYNEQFF
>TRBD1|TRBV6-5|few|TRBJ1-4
TGTGCCAGCAGTTACGTACAGGGGAGGAATGAAAAACTGTTTTTT
CASSYVQGRNEKLFF
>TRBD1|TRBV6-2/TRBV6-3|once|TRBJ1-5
TGTGCCAGCAGTTACTCGACCGGGACAGGGAGCAATCAGCCCCAGCATTTT
CASSYSTGTGSNQPQHF
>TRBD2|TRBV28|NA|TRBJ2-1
TGTGCCAGCAGTTTACGGGCGGGAGAGTACAATGAGCAGTTCTTC
CASSLRAGEYNEQFF
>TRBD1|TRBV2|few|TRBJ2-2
TGTGCCAGCCTCTATCCGGGACAGAAAACCGGGGAGCTGTTTTTT
CASLYPGQKTGELFF
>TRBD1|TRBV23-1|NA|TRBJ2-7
TGCGCCAGCAATCCGGGACAGACCTACGAGCAGTACTTC
CASNPGQTYEQYF
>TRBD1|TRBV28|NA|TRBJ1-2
TGTGCCAGCGTCAACAGGGGGGGCTACACCTTC
CASVNRGGYTF
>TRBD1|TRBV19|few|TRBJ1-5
TGTGCCAGTAGTATCTGGGGACAGAAGGATCAGCCCCAGCATTTT
CASSIWGQKDQPQHF
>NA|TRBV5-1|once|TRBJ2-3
TGCGCCAGCAGCCGCTGGGAGGATACCACAGATACGCAGTATTTT
CASSRWEDTTDTQYF
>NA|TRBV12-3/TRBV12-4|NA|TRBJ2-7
TGTGCCAGCACCCTTTCAGGGACCTACGAGCAGTACTTC
CASTLSGTYEQYF
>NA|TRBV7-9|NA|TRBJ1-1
TGTGCCAGCAGCTTAGAGGGGGTGGGCACTGAAGCTTTCTTT
CASSLEGVGTEAFF
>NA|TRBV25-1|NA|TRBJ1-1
TGTGCCAGCAGTGGGACAGTGAACACTGAAGCTTTCTTT
CASSGTVNTEAFF
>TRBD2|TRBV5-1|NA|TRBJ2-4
TGCGCCAGCAGCCCGGGTAGCGGGAGGGCGAACATTCAGTACTTC
CASSPGSGRANIQYF
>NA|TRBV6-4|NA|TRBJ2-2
TGTGCCAGCAGTGTAGAACAGGCGATCGGGGAGCTGTTTTTT
CASSVEQAIGELFF
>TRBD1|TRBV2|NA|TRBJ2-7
TGTGCCAGCAGTGAGATGGGACAGGGTAACTACGAGCAGTACTTC
CASSEMGQGNYEQYF
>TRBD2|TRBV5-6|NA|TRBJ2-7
TGTGCCAGCAGATCAGCGGGAGGCTCCTACGAGCAGTACTTC
CASRSAGGSYEQYF
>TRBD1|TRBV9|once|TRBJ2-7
TGTGCCAGCAGCGTAGCGGGACAGGGCGCCTACGAGCAGTACTTC
CASSVAGQGAYEQYF
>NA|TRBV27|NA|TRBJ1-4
TGTGCCAGCAGTTTATTCACAGCGGGTAATGAAAAACTGTTTTTT
CASSLFTAGNEKLFF
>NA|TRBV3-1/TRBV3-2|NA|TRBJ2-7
TGTGCCAGCAGCCCCTGGGACTCGTACGAGCAGTACTTC
CASSPWDSYEQYF
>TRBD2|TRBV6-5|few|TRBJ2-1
TGTGCCAGCAGTTACGGGACTAGCGGAACCAATGAGCAGTTCTTC
CASSYGTSGTNEQFF
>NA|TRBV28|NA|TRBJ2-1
TGTGCCAGCAGTGTCGGGGGAGCGAGCTCCTACAATGAGCAGTTCTTC
CASSVGGASSYNEQFF
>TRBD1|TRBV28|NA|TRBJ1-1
TGTGCCAGCAGGACAGGGGGCCCCTTGAACACTGAAGCTTTCTTT
CASRTGGPLNTEAFF
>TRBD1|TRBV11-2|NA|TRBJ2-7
TGTGCCAGCAGCTTTGCTGGACAGGGCAACGAGCAGTACTTC
CASSFAGQGNEQYF
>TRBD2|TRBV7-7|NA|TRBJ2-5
TGTGCTAGCAGATGCCCGGGACTAGCGGATCTGGGGACCCAGTACTTC
CASRCPGLADLGTQYF
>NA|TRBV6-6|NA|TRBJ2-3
TGTGCCAGCAGTTATACGGGGGATACGCAGTATTTT
CASSYTGDTQYF